Each of the 9 T cell receptor beta chains below was sequenced from the same sample in a study of shared clonotypes between healthy human individuals. Data came from immunoSEQ multiplex PCR; TCRdb stores just in-frame clones and leaves some out. The sample has under 750,000 clones, roughly 72% seen once. The sequenced material came from memory CD4+ T cells sorted from blood. Stated subset: CD45RA-negative fraction. The receptors shown here come from a woman in her twenties or thirties in good health.

J is TRBJ2-5 and V is TRBV5-4, with TRBD2 matching over 11 bases. Germline CDR1 reads SGHNT; CDR2 reads YYREEE (reference sequence). The CDR3 runs 14 residues. Trimming at V came to 3 bases and at J to 5 bases, leaving 3 bases not matched to a gene. The CDR3 is CASSYLAGGETQYF. The CDR3 bases are TGTGCCAGCAGCTATTTAGCGGGAGGGGAGACCCAGTACTTC.

Written as DNA, the CDR3 is TGTGCCAGCAGTTTATCGCCTTCCTACGAGCAGTACTTC. It codes for CASSLSPSYEQYF. The chain recombines TRBV28 with TRBJ2-7; D gene uncertain. Germline CDR1 is MDHEN and CDR2 is SYDVKM. V lost 1 base to trimming and J lost 1 base, with 5 bases between them. The CDR3 length is 13 residues.

The chain uses TRBV2 and TRBJ1-1, with no clear D. The CDR3 is 14 residues long. In germline, CDR1 is SNHLY, CDR2 FYNNEI. V gave up 2 bases and J gave up 5 bases, with 12 bases separating them. The DNA of the CDR3 is TGTGCCAGCAGTGAATCTCTTATGGGAACTGAAGCTTTCTTT. Translation gives CASSESLMGTEAFF.

The J gene is TRBJ2-7, the V gene TRBV14; TRBD2 agrees at 9 bases. This CDR3 contains 15 residues. Germline values: CDR1 SGHDN, CDR2 FVKESK. After removal of 3 bases from V and 3 bases from J, the junction contained 6 bases not matched to a gene. CDR3: CASSQGLAGNYEQYF. The CDR3, as DNA: TGTGCCAGCAGCCAGGGGCTAGCGGGAAACTACGAGCAGTACTTC.

The V call is TRBV6-6, the J call TRBJ2-7; TRBD1 matches 7 bases. CDR3 length: 13 amino acids. The germline V gene encodes CDR1 MNHNY and CDR2 SVGAGI (reference sequence). The V gene end was trimmed by 7 bases and the J gene end by 5 bases; junction bases not matched to a gene: 8. CDR3 in DNA: TGTGCCAGCAAAATGACAGGGCCCGACGAGCAGTACTTC. Protein: CASKMTGPDEQYF.

This chain connects TRBV7-9 to TRBJ1-3; tentatively, D is TRBD1 (6 bases). The CDR3 is 14 residues long. Trimming left V 4 bases short and J 7 bases short, with 14 bases between. Per the germline V gene, CDR1 is SEHNR and CDR2 is FQNEAQ (reference sequence). The CDR3 bases are TGTGCCAGCAGCTCCGACAGGACCTTGAACACCATATATTTT. This sequence encodes CASSSDRTLNTIYF.

J is TRBJ2-4 and V is TRBV28; 9 bases line up with TRBD2. The J segment lost 3 bases and the V segment lost 6 bases, leaving 6 bases of the junction unmatched. Germline CDR1 and CDR2: MDHEN and SYDVKM. The CDR3 is made up of 15 amino acids. The CDR3: CASSSSGGDKNIQYF. In nucleotides, the CDR3 is TGTGCCAGCAGCAGTAGCGGGGGTGACAAAAACATTCAGTACTTC.

The chain uses TRBV4-2 and TRBJ1-2; 9 bases match TRBD1. CDR1 is LGHNA and CDR2 is YNFKEQ in the germline V gene. V shed 1 base, J shed 3 bases, and the junction held 12 bases outside the gene matches. This CDR3 has 18 amino acids. This chain's CDR3 is CASSQVGQGGFVDYGYTF. CDR3 nucleotides: TGTGCCAGCAGCCAAGTGGGACAGGGTGGGTTTGTTGACTATGGCTACACCTTC.

V usage is TRBV11-2 and J usage is TRBJ2-5, with 9 bases identical to TRBD2. Germline CDR1 SGHAT, CDR2 FQNNGV. CDR3 length: 14 residues. J was trimmed by 4 bases and V by 5 bases; bases with no gene match: 5. The DNA of the CDR3 is TGTGCCAGCAGCGCGGGACTAGCTGGAGAGACCCAGTACTTC. The encoded protein is CASSAGLAGETQYF.